The rows below give T cell receptor beta chains drawn from one sample of a study of blood T cell repertoires in COVID-19. Libraries were prepared by immunoSEQ multiplex PCR; TCRdb keeps only in-frame clonotypes and omits some of them. The repertoire includes some 44,000 clones, around 79% of them detected once, and about a quarter sits in the top ten. Sequencing was performed on peripheral blood. These receptors were taken from a woman aged 60 to 75 with acute or convalescent COVID-19. CDR3s include the opening cysteine and the closing phenylalanine or tryptophan.

v_call,cdr3_length,cdr3_aa
TRBV5-1,15,CASSWRTGSGTEAFF
TRBV6-1,17,CASSEGGGGRTKDTQYF
TRBV6-6,12,CASSSERGEAFF
TRBV19,14,CASSEGQDFTEAFF
TRBV15,13,CATSSGTSGAQYF
TRBV19,14,CASSWDRGGNEQFF
TRBV12-3/TRBV12-4,12,CASKRSTDTQYF
TRBV6-5,11,CASRAVWEQYF
TRBV24-1,14,CATSDAGNGETQYF
TRBV5-5,15,CASSLEGQLLEKLFF